This T cell receptor beta chain derives from a study of shared clonotypes between healthy human individuals. Per the germline V gene, CDR1 is KGHSH and CDR2 is LQKENI. Trimming pared 6 bases from V and 4 bases from J, leaving 15 bases between. The CDR3 is 14 residues long. This clone appeared many times. Other DNA variants within this sample encode the same CDR3. The test was conducted at deep level. Data came from immunoSEQ multiplex PCR; TCRdb stores just in-frame clones and leaves some out. The sample shows some 500,000 clones, around 79% of them seen only once. This sequence originates from a woman aged 40-49 years in good health. Some clones in this sample may be carry-over from other donors' samples. The sequenced material came from PBMCs. The chain couples TRBV18 to TRBJ2-5; a weak D match, TRBD2 (6 bases). Written as DNA, the CDR3 is TGTGCCAGCTCTGACAGCGTGGGGGGAGAGACCCAGTACTTC. This translates into CASSDSVGGETQYF.